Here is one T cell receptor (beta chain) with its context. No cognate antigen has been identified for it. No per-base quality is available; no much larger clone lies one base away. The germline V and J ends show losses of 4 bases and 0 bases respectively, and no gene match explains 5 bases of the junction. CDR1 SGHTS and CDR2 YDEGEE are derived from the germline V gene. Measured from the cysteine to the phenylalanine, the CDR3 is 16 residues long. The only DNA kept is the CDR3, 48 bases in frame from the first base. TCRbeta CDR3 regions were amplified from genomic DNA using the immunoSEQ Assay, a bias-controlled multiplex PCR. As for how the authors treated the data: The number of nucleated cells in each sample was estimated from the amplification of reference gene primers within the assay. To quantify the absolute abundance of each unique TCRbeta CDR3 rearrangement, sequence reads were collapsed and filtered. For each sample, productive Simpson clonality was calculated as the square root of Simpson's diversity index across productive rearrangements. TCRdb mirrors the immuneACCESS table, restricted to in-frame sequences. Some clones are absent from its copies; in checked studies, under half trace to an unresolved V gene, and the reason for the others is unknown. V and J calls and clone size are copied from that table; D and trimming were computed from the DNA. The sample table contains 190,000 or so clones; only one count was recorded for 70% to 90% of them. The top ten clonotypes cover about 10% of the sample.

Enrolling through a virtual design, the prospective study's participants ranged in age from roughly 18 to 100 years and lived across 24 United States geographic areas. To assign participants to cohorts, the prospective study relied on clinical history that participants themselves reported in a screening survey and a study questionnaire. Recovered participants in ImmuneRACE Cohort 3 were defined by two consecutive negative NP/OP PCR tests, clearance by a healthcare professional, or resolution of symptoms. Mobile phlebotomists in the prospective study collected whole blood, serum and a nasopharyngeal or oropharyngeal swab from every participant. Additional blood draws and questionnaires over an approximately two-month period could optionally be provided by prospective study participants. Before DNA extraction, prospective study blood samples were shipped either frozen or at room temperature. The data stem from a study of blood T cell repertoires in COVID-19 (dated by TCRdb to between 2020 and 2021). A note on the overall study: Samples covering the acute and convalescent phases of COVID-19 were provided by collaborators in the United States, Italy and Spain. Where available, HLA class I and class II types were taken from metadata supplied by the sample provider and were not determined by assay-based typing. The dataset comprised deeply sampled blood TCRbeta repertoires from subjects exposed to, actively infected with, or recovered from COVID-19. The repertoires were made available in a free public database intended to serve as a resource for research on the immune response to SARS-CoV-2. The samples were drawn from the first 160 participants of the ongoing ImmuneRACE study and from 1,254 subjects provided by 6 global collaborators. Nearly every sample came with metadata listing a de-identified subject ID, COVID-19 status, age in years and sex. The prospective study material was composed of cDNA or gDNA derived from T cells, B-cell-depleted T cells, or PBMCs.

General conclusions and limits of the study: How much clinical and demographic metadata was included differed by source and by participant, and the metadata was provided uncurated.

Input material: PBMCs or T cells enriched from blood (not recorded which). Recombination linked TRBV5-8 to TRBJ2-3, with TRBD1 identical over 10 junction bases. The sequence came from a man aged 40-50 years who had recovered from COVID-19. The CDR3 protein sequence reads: CASSVGQGLSTDTQYF. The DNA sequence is TGTGCCAGCAGCGTGGGACAGGGGCTCAGCACAGATACGCAGTATTTT.